What follows is one TCR beta chain and its context. Sequencing used immunoSEQ multiplex PCR; TCRdb keeps in-frame clones, though not all of them. The table shows 190,000 or so clones, with approximately 82% occurring only once. This CDR3 comprises 15 residues. Trimming took 3 bases from V and 0 from J; bases not matched to a gene: 4. Germline-derived CDR1 and CDR2 are SGHVS and FNYEAQ. This sample was taken from a study of cytomegalovirus exposure and HLA in healthy donors. The chain couples TRBV7-6 to TRBJ2-7; 8 nucleotides line up with TRBD2. The TCR comes from a woman under 40 in good health and CMV-seropositive. The sequenced material came from PBMCs. CDR3 loop: CASSLERGSSYEQYF. CDR3 coding DNA: TGTGCCAGCAGCTTGGAGCGGGGGAGCTCCTACGAGCAGTACTTC.